These T cell receptor beta chains were read from a single sample in a study of shared clonotypes between healthy human individuals. Only in-frame clones appear in the TCRdb table, and some are missing; sequencing was by immunoSEQ multiplex PCR. This sample has about 2.1 million clones, with approximately 92% found just once. The sequenced sample consisted of naive CD8+ T cells from PBMCs. These receptors were taken from a young man in good health. Some clones in this sample may be carry-over from other donors' samples. CDR3s include the opening cysteine and the closing phenylalanine or tryptophan. The D gene is left open where the match is weak. The size entry is marked missing in some rows and otherwise reads once, few, many or a size class.

NA | TRBJ1-5 | TRBV6-1 | NA | TGTGCCAGCAGTAGTTACAGGGCTGGCAATCAGCCCCAGCATTTT | CASSSYRAGNQPQHF
NA | TRBJ2-7 | TRBV7-8 | TRBD2 | TGTGCCAGCAGCTTCGGCGGGGGATTAGGCTACGAGCAGTACTTC | CASSFGGGLGYEQYF
NA | TRBJ2-5 | TRBV10-3 | NA | TGTGCCATCAGTGAGTCGCGGGCGGGTCGGGAGACCCAGTACTTC | CAISESRAGRETQYF
NA | TRBJ1-1 | TRBV4-3 | TRBD1 | TGCGCCAGCAGCCCCGAGGACAGGGAGAACACTGAAGCTTTCTTT | CASSPEDRENTEAFF
NA | TRBJ1-1 | TRBV6-5 | NA | TGTGCCAGCGGAGAACAGGTTAACACTGAAGCTTTCTTT | CASGEQVNTEAFF
once | TRBJ2-7 | TRBV30 | NA | TGTGCCTGGAGTGTTAGGACAAACTACGAGCAGTACTTC | CAWSVRTNYEQYF
NA | TRBJ1-2 | TRBV11-2 | TRBD1 | TGTGCCAGCAGCTCACGCCGGGACAGGGGTTTCGGCTACACCTTC | CASSSRRDRGFGYTF
NA | TRBJ2-7 | TRBV7-9 | NA | TGTGCCAGCAGCTCCTCTACCTCAGGCAGGGCCTACGAGCAGTACTTC | CASSSSTSGRAYEQYF
NA | TRBJ1-4 | TRBV6-1 | NA | TGTGCCAGCAGTCCCCGGTCGGGGCAGGATGAAAAACTGTTTTTT | CASSPRSGQDEKLFF
once | TRBJ1-1 | TRBV28 | NA | TGTGCCAGCAGTTTTATGAGATGGGAGGGGATGAACACTGAAGCTTTCTTT | CASSFMRWEGMNTEAFF
NA | TRBJ2-7 | TRBV5-1 | NA | TGCGCCAGCAGCTTTCCGCCCACCCCCAGGCCCTACGAGCAGTACTTC | CASSFPPTPRPYEQYF
NA | TRBJ2-7 | TRBV30 | NA | TGTGCCTGGAGTGTACACTCCAGCTCCTACGAGCAGTACTTC | CAWSVHSSSYEQYF
NA | TRBJ1-5 | TRBV7-9 | NA | TGTGCCAGCAGCTTGAATAGCAATCAGCCCCAGCATTTT | CASSLNSNQPQHF
NA | TRBJ2-1 | TRBV2 | TRBD2 | TGTGCCAGCAGTCCCAGACTAGCGGGAGGAAAGAATGAGCAGTTCTTC | CASSPRLAGGKNEQFF
NA | TRBJ2-1 | TRBV7-6 | TRBD2 | TGTGCCAGCAGCTTACTTTCTAGCGGGAGGGACACCGAGCAGTTCTTC | CASSLLSSGRDTEQFF
NA | TRBJ2-5 | TRBV5-1 | NA | TGCGCCAGTTTTCGGGCCGGCCTGGACGGGGAGACCCAGTACTTC | CASFRAGLDGETQYF
NA | TRBJ1-6 | TRBV30 | NA | TGTGCCTGGAGTGTAATCGGCGGTACTAGGGATAATTCACCCCTCCACTTT | CAWSVIGGTRDNSPLHF
NA | TRBJ1-2 | TRBV19 | NA | TGTGCCAGTAGTATGCACAGGCACGTTGGCTACACCTTC | CASSMHRHVGYTF
NA | TRBJ2-1 | TRBV9 | NA | TGTGCCAGCAGCGTCAACGGGGGACCCTTGAATGAGCAGTTCTTC | CASSVNGGPLNEQFF
NA | TRBJ2-7 | TRBV14 | NA | TGTGCCAGCAGAATAGTTTTAGCCTTCGAGCAGTACTTC | CASRIVLAFEQYF
NA | TRBJ1-1 | TRBV6-5 | NA | TGTGCCAGCAGTGGTAGGGGAAGCACTGAAGCTTTCTTT | CASSGRGSTEAFF
NA | TRBJ1-2 | TRBV9 | NA | TGTGCCAGCAGCGTAGCTACGGGGGGGAATGGCTACACCTTC | CASSVATGGNGYTF
NA | TRBJ2-7 | TRBV9 | NA | TGTGCCAGCAGCGTAGGAGTTACCGAAACCTACGAGCAGTACTTC | CASSVGVTETYEQYF
NA | TRBJ2-1 | TRBV7-6 | NA | TGTGCCAGCAGCTTACGCGCCAGCTCCTACAATGAGCAGTTCTTC | CASSLRASSYNEQFF
NA | TRBJ2-1 | TRBV7-8 | TRBD2 | TGTGCCAGCAGCTTAGAGGGGCTAGCGGGCCACAATGAGCAGTTCTTC | CASSLEGLAGHNEQFF
NA | TRBJ1-2 | TRBV19 | NA | TGTGCCAGTAGTATTAATTATCGACAGATAAGCCCGCGTGGCTACACCTTC | CASSINYRQISPRGYTF
NA | TRBJ2-1 | TRBV7-9 | NA | TGTGCCAGCAGCTTAAGCACAGGGAGGTACAATGAGCAGTTCTTC | CASSLSTGRYNEQFF
NA | TRBJ2-1 | TRBV27 | NA | TGTGCCAGCAGTTTGTGGCTAGTTAGAACCAATGAGCAGTTCTTC | CASSLWLVRTNEQFF
NA | TRBJ2-1 | TRBV9 | NA | TGTGCCAGCAGCCTAGCCGGGCGAGAGCAGTTCTTC | CASSLAGREQFF
NA | TRBJ2-5 | TRBV11-2 | NA | TGTGCCAGCAGCTTAACGCTGGACCAAGAGACCCAGTACTTC | CASSLTLDQETQYF
NA | TRBJ2-1 | TRBV6-6 | TRBD2 | TGTGCCAGCAGTCATGGACTAGCGGGCTACAATGAGCAGTTCTTC | CASSHGLAGYNEQFF
NA | TRBJ2-1 | TRBV19 | TRBD2 | TGTGCCAGTAGTGTGTGGACTAGCGGGCACGGTGAGCAGTTCTTC | CASSVWTSGHGEQFF
NA | TRBJ1-1 | TRBV7-9 | NA | TGTGCCAGCAGCTTTGGGACCCCCCGAACTGGTGAAGCTTTCTTT | CASSFGTPRTGEAFF
NA | TRBJ2-4 | TRBV5-6 | TRBD2 | TGTGCCAGCAGCCCCGGGGTAGCGGGCGCCATTCAGTACTTC | CASSPGVAGAIQYF
NA | TRBJ2-7 | TRBV9 | TRBD1 | TGTGCCAGCAGCGTAGGGGCCGACAGGGGGTCGTACGAGCAGTACTTC | CASSVGADRGSYEQYF
NA | TRBJ1-1 | TRBV29-1 | NA | TGCAGCGTTGAAGATTTGGGGGCAGGGAACACTGAAGCTTTCTTT | CSVEDLGAGNTEAFF
NA | TRBJ1-4 | TRBV29-1 | NA | TGCAGCGTTGTGGTGGGGGAAAAACTGTTTTTT | CSVVVGEKLFF
NA | TRBJ1-6 | TRBV6-6 | NA | TGTGCCAGCAGTTCCACCCCACACCGATATAATTCACCCCTCCACTTT | CASSSTPHRYNSPLHF
NA | TRBJ1-1 | TRBV21-1 | NA | TGTGCCAGCAGCAACTCATTAAGGACGGGGGCTGAAGCTTTCTTT | CASSNSLRTGAEAFF
NA | TRBJ1-1 | TRBV27 | NA | TGTGCCAGCAGTCCAAAGATTTGGGGGAACACTGAAGCTTTCTTT | CASSPKIWGNTEAFF
NA | TRBJ1-2 | TRBV5-4 | TRBD1 | TGTGCCAGCAGCCCCGGGGACAGGGAATACTATGGCTACACCTTC | CASSPGDREYYGYTF
NA | TRBJ1-2 | TRBV7-6 | TRBD1 | TGTGCCAGCAGCTTAGGATGGACAGGAGAAAACTATGGCTACACCTTC | CASSLGWTGENYGYTF
NA | TRBJ2-7 | TRBV4-3 | TRBD2 | TGCGCCAGCAGCCAAGTTCCTAGCGGGAGGCACGAGCAGTACTTC | CASSQVPSGRHEQYF
NA | TRBJ2-3 | TRBV27 | TRBD1 | TGTGCCAGCAGTCTCGGACAGGGTACAGATACGCAGTATTTT | CASSLGQGTDTQYF
NA | TRBJ1-2 | TRBV5-8 | NA | TGTGCCAGCAGCTTCCAAAGGGCGTACGCTAACTATGGCTACACCTTC | CASSFQRAYANYGYTF
few | TRBJ2-2 | TRBV19 | NA | TGTGCCGGATTATGGGACACCGGGGAGCTGTTTTTT | CAGLWDTGELFF
NA | TRBJ2-7 | TRBV29-1 | NA | TGCAGCGTTTTAGGAGGGCGGGGCGGAGCGGCTTCGAACCCCTACGAGCAGTACTTC | CSVLGGRGGAASNPYEQYF
NA | TRBJ2-2 | TRBV4-3 | NA | TGCGCCAGCAGCCCCGCGGGACATAACACCGGGGAGCTGTTTTTT | CASSPAGHNTGELFF
NA | TRBJ2-2 | TRBV4-2 | TRBD1 | TGTGCCAGCAGCCAAGGGGGACAGGCAAGAAACACCGGGGAGCTGTTTTTT | CASSQGGQARNTGELFF
NA | TRBJ2-7 | TRBV2 | NA | TGTGCCAGCAGTGAAGGTGGACAGAGAACGAGCTCCTACGAGCAGTACTTC | CASSEGGQRTSSYEQYF
NA | TRBJ2-7 | TRBV27 | NA | TGTGCCAGCAGTTCACAGGGGGGGGCATACGAGCAGTACTTC | CASSSQGGAYEQYF
few | TRBJ1-1 | TRBV5-1 | TRBD1 | TGCGCCAGCAGCTGGACGGGACAGGGTAGCGCTGAAGCTTTCTTT | CASSWTGQGSAEAFF
few | TRBJ1-2 | TRBV29-1 | NA | TGCAGCGGGCAAGCTAACTATGGCTACACCTTC | CSGQANYGYTF
NA | TRBJ1-1 | TRBV2 | NA | TGTGCCAGCGGTCAGGAGAAAGCTTTCTTT | CASGQEKAFF
NA | TRBJ2-5 | TRBV11-2 | TRBD1 | TGTGCCAGCAGCCTTGGACAGGGGATTATTTTGTTGGAGACCCAGTACTTC | CASSLGQGIILLETQYF
NA | TRBJ1-2 | TRBV9 | NA | TGTGCCAGCAGCGTAGTCGGAAATCCGGGCTATGGCTACACCTTC | CASSVVGNPGYGYTF
NA | TRBJ2-1 | TRBV11-2 | TRBD1 | TGTGCCAGCAGAAGTATCCTGGGACAGAACAATGAGCAGTTCTTC | CASRSILGQNNEQFF
once | TRBJ2-1 | TRBV5-1 | NA | TGCGCCAGCAGCTTGAGCAGGGTCGAGCCGTACAATGAGCAGTTCTTC | CASSLSRVEPYNEQFF